The TCR beta chain under discussion was sequenced for a study of CD8 T cells in Susac syndrome. The overall study: Patients with Susac syndrome were therapy-naive, treated with corticosteroids, or treated with intravenous immunoglobulin alone when blood was collected.

V lost 5 bases to trimming and J lost 2 bases; unmatched junction nucleotides: 8. Germline lookup yields CDR1 MDHEN and CDR2 SYDVKM. The CDR3 runs 16 residues. The RNA input was roughly 0.45 to 1 ug, and it was reverse transcribed with random hexamers. Across 54 Vbeta and 13 Jbeta, immunoSEQ multiplex PCR amplified TCR beta CDR3. TCRdb re-called the immunoSEQ multiplex PCR reads with MiXCR, one entry per CDR3 protein. The profile shows 130,000 to 150,000 distinct CDR3 sequences, about 94% of them singletons. Through negative isolation, CD4+ and CD8+ T cells were obtained, while TEMRA cells were enriched using FACS.

This clonotype was obtained from a human donor with Susac syndrome. The sequencing sample was made of CD4+ T cells from PBMCs. V usage is TRBV28 and J usage is TRBJ2-5; 10 bases align to TRBD1. CDR3 sequence reads: CASSPDRGRGQETQYF. The CDR3 DNA sequence: TGTGCCAGCAGTCCCGACAGGGGGCGTGGGCAAGAGACCCAGTACTTC. Based on the CDR3 plus reference TRBV28 and TRBJ2-5, the full variable domain is DVKVTQSSRYLVKRTGEKVFLECVQDMDHENMFWYRQDPGLGLRLIYFSYDVKMKEKGDIPEGYSVSREKKERFSLILESASTNQTSMYLCASSPDRGRGQETQYFGPGTRLLVL.